Ten or more counts support the clone carrying this T cell receptor (beta chain). As to time point: patch test 1, 2 weeks after DPC sensitization. As for treatment: therapeutic diphenylcyclopropenone sensitization with weekly scalp DPC. The record originates from a study of human T cells and chemical hapten exposure. Source study methods: Samples held a median of 95,638 TCRs, range about 23,224–690,600. One entry per CDR3 protein, called by TCRdb with MiXCR from the RACE reads. The authors' filters were not applied to this entry. The data contain tens of thousands of distinct CDR3 sequences, 9.8% of them singletons. The ends were cut back, 3 bases at V and 7 bases at J, with 12 bases in the middle. The CDR3 contains 13 residues. CDR1 is ENHRY, CDR2 SYGVKD, per germline.

The sequence was obtained from a woman aged 40-49 years with alopecia areata. Some clones in this sample may be carry-over from other donors' samples. The input for sequencing was whole blood, taken in connection with sensitization to the hapten diphenylcyclopropenone (DPC). The chain combines TRBV10-3 with TRBJ1-2; D is uncertain. This chain's CDR3 is CAISELGSSGYTF. CDR3 coding DNA: TGTGCCATCAGTGAACTGGGGAGTAGTGGCTACACCTTC.